The 15 T cell receptor beta chains listed next were all sequenced from one sample in a study of blood T cell repertoires in COVID-19. Clones were sequenced by immunoSEQ multiplex PCR, and TCRdb holds only the in-frame ones, with some missing. This repertoire shows approximately 85,000 clones, approximately 90% found once; its top ten account for 3%. Sequenced input: peripheral blood. The receptors were sampled from a woman between 45 and 60 years old with active or convalescent COVID-19.

The V call is TRBV10-3, the J call TRBJ1-6; a possible D gene is TRBD1 (5 bases). The ends were cut back, 10 bases at V and 7 bases at J, with 14 bases in the middle. CDR1 ENHRY and CDR2 SYGVKD come from the germline V gene. This CDR3 contains 13 residues. CDR3 DNA sequence: TGTGCCACGACCGGGCAGGGAAATTCACCCCTCCACTTT. It translates to CATTGQGNSPLHF.

This clone was seen a handful of times. V and J are TRBV15 and TRBJ1-2; D is ambiguous. The CDR3 has 14 amino acids. V lost 5 bases and J 4 bases, leaving 14 bases between the germline ends. Per the germline V gene, CDR1 is LNHNV and CDR2 is YYDKDF (reference sequence). CDR3 in DNA: TGTGCCACCAGCCCATTAACAGCTGCCTATGGCTACACCTTC. This gives the protein CATSPLTAAYGYTF. Based on the CDR3 plus reference TRBV15 and TRBJ1-2, the full variable domain is DAMVIQNPRYQVTQFGKPVTLSCSQTLNHNVMYWYQQKSSQAPKLLFHYYDKDFNNEADTPDNFQSRRPNTSFCFLDIRSPGLGDTAMYLCATSPLTAAYGYTFGSGTRLTVV.

This chain connects TRBV7-9 to TRBJ1-2, with a possible D match to TRBD1 (5 bases). Trimming left V 6 bases short and J 8 bases short, with 25 bases between. Germline CDR1 and CDR2: SEHNR and FQNEAQ (reference sequence). CDR3 length: 16 amino acids. The DNA of the CDR3 is TGTGCCAGCAGTATAAAACAATTATGGCGATCAGGGGGCTACACCTTC. Translated: CASSIKQLWRSGGYTF.

The chain has TRBV21-1 and TRBJ2-5; the table calls TRBD2, which could not be checked here. TRBV21-1 is recorded as a pseudogene. This CDR3 has 19 residues. The CDR3 protein is CASSKGCPSGGRFQETQYF. CDR3 nucleotide sequence: TGTGCCAGCAGCAAAGGGTGCCCTAGCGGGGGACGTTTCCAAGAGACCCAGTACTTC.

The gene calls are TRBV11-3 and TRBJ2-1, with 9 bases that match TRBD2. CDR1 and CDR2 from the germline V gene are SGHNT and YENEEA. The CDR3 spans 16 residues. The ends lost 4 bases at V and 7 bases at J; junction bases unmatched: 11. CDR3 loop: CASSWGEAGGSNEQFF. CDR3 nucleotide sequence: TGTGCCAGCAGCTGGGGTGAGGCGGGGGGGTCTAATGAGCAGTTCTTC.

The V and J genes are TRBV5-4 and TRBJ1-1, with D uncertain. The CDR3 contains 15 residues. The germline V gene has CDR1 SGHNT and CDR2 YYREEE (reference sequence). The germline V and J ends were trimmed by 0 bases and 0 bases, with 9 bases remaining between them. DNA for the CDR3: TGTGCCAGCAGCTTGGTTGGCCCGATGAACACTGAAGCTTTCTTT. Translation gives CASSLVGPMNTEAFF.

The chain couples TRBV5-6 to TRBJ2-3; TRBD2 matches at 7 bases. CDR1 is SGHDT and CDR2 is YYEEEE in the germline V gene. Trimming cost V 1 base and J 1 base; bases outside gene matches: 0. The CDR3 spans 14 residues. The CDR3 coding sequence is TGTGCCAGCAGCTTGCGGGGGGGCACAGATACGCAGTATTTT. This codes for CASSLRGGTDTQYF.

A few counts support this clone. The chain joins TRBV7-2 to TRBJ2-2; tentative D call: TRBD2 (6 bases). The CDR3 length is 19 residues. In germline, CDR1 is SGHTA, CDR2 FQGNSA. V lost 0 bases and J lost 5, with 22 bases in between. The CDR3 DNA reads as TGTGCCAGCAGCTTAGCGCCATTGGGGACGGGGGTTGGTACCGGGGAGCTGTTTTTT. Its protein product is CASSLAPLGTGVGTGELFF.

The chain recombines TRBV19 with TRBJ1-1; tentatively, D is TRBD1 (5 bases). CDR1 is LNHDA and CDR2 is SQIVND in the germline V gene (reference sequence). The CDR3 loop spans 13 amino acids. Trimming stripped 3 bases from V and 5 bases from J, with 10 bases between. The CDR3 DNA reads as TGTGCCAGTAGTATCTCGGGGGTGACTGAAGCTTTCTTT. It yields the protein CASSISGVTEAFF. The complete variable domain, with remaining parts taken from reference TRBV19 and TRBJ1-1, reads DGGITQSPKYLFRKEGQNVTLSCEQNLNHDAMYWYRQDPGQGLRLIYYSQIVNDFQKGDIAEGYSVSREKKESFPLTVTSAQKNPTAFYLCASSISGVTEAFFGQGTRLTVV.

This chain links TRBV5-4 with TRBJ1-1; D is unresolved. There are 15 residues in the CDR3. Trimming shortened V by 0 bases and J by 0 bases, and 9 bases separated the two germline ends. In germline, CDR1 is SGHNT, CDR2 YYREEE (reference sequence). CDR3 in amino acids: CASSLAVTLNTEAFF. The CDR3 DNA is TGTGCCAGCAGCTTGGCCGTGACATTGAACACTGAAGCTTTCTTT.

This rearrangement joins TRBV5-1 to TRBJ2-2; 7 positions agree with TRBD1. With 1 base clipped from V and 5 bases from J, the junction kept 5 bases outside the gene matches. The CDR3 totals 15 residues. CDR1 and CDR2 (germline): SGHRS, YFSETQ. The CDR3 sequence: CASSLLQGWTGELFF. DNA of the CDR3: TGCGCCAGCAGCTTGTTACAGGGGTGGACCGGGGAGCTGTTTTTT.

The chain joins TRBV5-1 to TRBJ1-2; 8 nucleotides match TRBD1. This CDR3 contains 14 residues. The germline V gene encodes CDR1 SGHRS and CDR2 YFSETQ. V shed 0 bases, J shed 2 bases, and the junction held 0 bases outside the gene matches. CDR3 protein: CASSLDRGNYGYTF. The CDR3 DNA is TGCGCCAGCAGCTTGGACAGGGGGAACTATGGCTACACCTTC.

To note about this clone: The same CDR3 arises from other DNA sequences in this sample as well. V is TRBV5-1 and J is TRBJ1-5; 8 nucleotides align to TRBD1. The V segment lost 4 bases and the J segment 1 base; nucleotides outside the gene matches: 4. Germline V gene lookup returns CDR1 SGHRS and CDR2 YFSETQ. The CDR3 is 15 residues long. This chain's CDR3 is CASSLGTGSNQPQHF. Written as DNA, the CDR3 is TGCGCCAGCAGCCTAGGGACAGGCAGCAATCAGCCCCAGCATTTT.

The chain uses TRBV15 and TRBJ2-1; 7 bases agree with TRBD2. CDR1 and CDR2 (germline): LNHNV, YYDKDF (reference sequence). CDR3 size: 17 residues. The junction had 13 bases not matched to a gene; V was cut back by 2 bases and J by 6 bases. The CDR3 DNA reads TGTGCCACCAGCAGATCTCCGGGGGAGGGTGGGGGCAATGAGCAGTTCTTC. Amino acid sequence: CATSRSPGEGGGNEQFF.

This clone occurred a few times. The V and J genes are TRBV5-5 and TRBJ2-7, with a possible D match to TRBD2 (5 bases). Germline CDR1 and CDR2: SGHKS and YYEKEE (reference sequence). V was trimmed by 2 bases and J by 0 bases, leaving 12 bases between them. The length of the CDR3 is 15 residues. CDR3 sequence reads: CASSFLEVSSYEQYF. The CDR3 DNA follows: TGTGCCAGCAGCTTTTTGGAGGTGAGCTCCTACGAGCAGTACTTC.